This TCR beta chain appears in the sequencing data of a study of Ad26.COV2.S vaccination and SARS-CoV-2 variants. Study in general: COV1001, an Ad26.COV2.S trial, supplied this vaccine-arm donor. Intramuscular Ad26.COV2.S at 5x10^10 or 1x10^11 viral particles.

In the case of this clone: As yet, its antigen is unknown.

Assay used: immunoSEQ multiplex PCR; TCRdb lists only in-frame clones, some missing. The table lists under 250,000 clones, about 83% of them singletons. As to treatment: about 20 received Ad26.COV2.S at low or high dose, single or two shots; about 5 received placebo; per-sample allocation not given. On day 63 after the first injection, vaccine and placebo recipients gave samples. Study observations and caveats: Total T cell responses were possibly underestimated by TCR breadth and depth analyses.

This CDR3 has 13 residues. CDR1 is MRHNA, CDR2 SNTAGT, per germline. V was trimmed by 6 bases and J by 5 bases, leaving 13 bases between them. Material: peripheral blood, obtained in a trial of Ad26.COV2.S vaccine versus placebo. This TCR came from a person between 18 and 60 years old who received the Ad26.COV2.S COVID-19 vaccine or a placebo. V gene TRBV6-4 combines with J gene TRBJ1-1; possibly TRBD1 for D (6 bases). CDR3 sequence reads: CASRLQGGTEAFF. Here the CDR3 DNA reads TGTGCCAGCAGACTACAGGGTGGGACTGAAGCTTTCTTT.